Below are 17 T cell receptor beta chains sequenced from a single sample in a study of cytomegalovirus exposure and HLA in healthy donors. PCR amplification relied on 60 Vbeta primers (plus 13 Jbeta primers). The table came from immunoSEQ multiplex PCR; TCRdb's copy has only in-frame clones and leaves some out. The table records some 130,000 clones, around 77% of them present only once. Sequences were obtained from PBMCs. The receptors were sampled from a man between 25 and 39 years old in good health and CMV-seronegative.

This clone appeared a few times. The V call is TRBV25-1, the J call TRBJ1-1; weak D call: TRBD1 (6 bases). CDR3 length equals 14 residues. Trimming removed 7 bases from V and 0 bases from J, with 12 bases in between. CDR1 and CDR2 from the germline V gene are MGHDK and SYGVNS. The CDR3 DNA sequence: TGTGCCAGCACCCTAGGGGGTCTGAACACTGAAGCTTTCTTT. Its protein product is CASTLGGLNTEAFF.

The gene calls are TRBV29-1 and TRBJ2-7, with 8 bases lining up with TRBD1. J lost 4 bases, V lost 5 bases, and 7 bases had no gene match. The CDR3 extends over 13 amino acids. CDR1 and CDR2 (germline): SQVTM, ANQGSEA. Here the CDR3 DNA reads TGCAGCGTTTCGGGACAGGAGATGTACGAGCAGTACTTC. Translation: CSVSGQEMYEQYF.

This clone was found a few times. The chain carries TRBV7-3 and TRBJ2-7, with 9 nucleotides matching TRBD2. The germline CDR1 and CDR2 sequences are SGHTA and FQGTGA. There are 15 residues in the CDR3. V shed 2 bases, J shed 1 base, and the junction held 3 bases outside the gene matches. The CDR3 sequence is CASSLGAGGSYEQYF. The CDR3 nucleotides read TGTGCCAGCAGCTTAGGAGCGGGAGGTTCCTACGAGCAGTACTTC.

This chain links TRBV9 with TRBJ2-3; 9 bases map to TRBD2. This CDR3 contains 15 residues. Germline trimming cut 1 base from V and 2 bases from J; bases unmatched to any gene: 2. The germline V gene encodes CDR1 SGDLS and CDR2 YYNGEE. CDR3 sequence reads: CASSVRTSDTDTQYF. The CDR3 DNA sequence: TGTGCCAGCAGCGTAAGGACTAGCGACACAGATACGCAGTATTTT.

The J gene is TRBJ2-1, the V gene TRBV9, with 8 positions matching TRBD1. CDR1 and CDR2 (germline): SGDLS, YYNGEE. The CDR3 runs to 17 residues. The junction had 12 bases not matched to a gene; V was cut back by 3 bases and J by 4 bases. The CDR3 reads CASSARNQGDRYNEQFF. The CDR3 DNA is TGTGCCAGCAGCGCCCGGAACCAGGGGGACAGGTACAATGAGCAGTTCTTC.

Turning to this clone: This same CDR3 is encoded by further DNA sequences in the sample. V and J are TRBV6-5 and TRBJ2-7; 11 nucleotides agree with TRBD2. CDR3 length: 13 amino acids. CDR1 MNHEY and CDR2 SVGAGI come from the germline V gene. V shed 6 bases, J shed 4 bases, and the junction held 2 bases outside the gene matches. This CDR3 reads CASRTSGSYEQYF. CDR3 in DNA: TGTGCCAGCAGAACTAGCGGGAGTTACGAGCAGTACTTC.

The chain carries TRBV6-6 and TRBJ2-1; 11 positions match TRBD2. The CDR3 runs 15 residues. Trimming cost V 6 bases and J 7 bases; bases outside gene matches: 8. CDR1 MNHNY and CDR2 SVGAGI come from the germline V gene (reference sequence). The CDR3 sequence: CASRDTSGSLNEQFF. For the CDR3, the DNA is TGTGCCAGCAGGGATACTAGCGGGAGTTTGAATGAGCAGTTCTTC.

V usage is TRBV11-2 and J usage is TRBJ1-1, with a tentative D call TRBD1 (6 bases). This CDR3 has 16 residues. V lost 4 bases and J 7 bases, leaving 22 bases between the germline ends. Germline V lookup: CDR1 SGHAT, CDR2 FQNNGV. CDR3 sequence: CASSSLYREVANEAFF. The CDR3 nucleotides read TGTGCCAGCAGCTCATTGTACAGGGAAGTGGCCAATGAAGCTTTCTTT.

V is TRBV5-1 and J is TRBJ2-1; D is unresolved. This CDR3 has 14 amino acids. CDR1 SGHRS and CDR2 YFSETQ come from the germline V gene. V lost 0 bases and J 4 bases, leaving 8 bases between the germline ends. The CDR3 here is CASSLDVGYNEQFF. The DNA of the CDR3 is TGCGCCAGCAGCTTGGATGTCGGTTACAATGAGCAGTTCTTC.

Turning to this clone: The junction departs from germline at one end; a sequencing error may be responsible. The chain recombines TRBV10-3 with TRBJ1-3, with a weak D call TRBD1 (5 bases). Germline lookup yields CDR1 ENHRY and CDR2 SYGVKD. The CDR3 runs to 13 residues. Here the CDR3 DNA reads TGTGCCACGACGGAGACGCGGGGGGACTCTCAAGGGTTT. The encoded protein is CATTETRGDSQGF.

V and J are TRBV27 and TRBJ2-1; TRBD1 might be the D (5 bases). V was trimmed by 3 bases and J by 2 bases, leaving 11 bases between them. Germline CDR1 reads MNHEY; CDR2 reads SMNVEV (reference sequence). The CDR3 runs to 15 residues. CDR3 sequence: CASSLISGPYNEQFF. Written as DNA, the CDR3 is TGTGCCAGCAGTTTGATTTCAGGGCCCTACAATGAGCAGTTCTTC.

CDR3 sequence reads: CASSHGQGEAFF. CDR3 coding DNA: TGTGCCAGCAGCCATGGGCAGGGTGAGGCTTTCTTT. This sequence joins TRBV13 and TRBJ1-1, with a weak D call TRBD1 (5 bases). This CDR3 contains 12 residues. CDR1 PRHDT and CDR2 FYEKMQ come from the germline V gene (reference sequence). V lost 5 bases and J lost 11, with 15 bases in between.

This chain's CDR3 is CASSGHRGMTYEQYF. CDR3 nucleotide sequence: TGTGCCAGCAGTGGCCACAGGGGTATGACCTACGAGCAGTACTTC. The rearrangement uses TRBV6-1 and TRBJ2-7; 7 bases map to TRBD1. The CDR3 is 15 residues long. V gave up 4 bases and J gave up 2 bases; unmatched junction bases: 8. Germline-derived CDR1 and CDR2 are MNHNS and SASEGT.

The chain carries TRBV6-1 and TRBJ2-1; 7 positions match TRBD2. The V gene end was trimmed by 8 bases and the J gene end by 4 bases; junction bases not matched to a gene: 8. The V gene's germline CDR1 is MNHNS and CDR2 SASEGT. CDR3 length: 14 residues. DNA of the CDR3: TGTGCCAGCCTCAGGGCGGGAGTATACAATGAGCAGTTCTTC. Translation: CASLRAGVYNEQFF.

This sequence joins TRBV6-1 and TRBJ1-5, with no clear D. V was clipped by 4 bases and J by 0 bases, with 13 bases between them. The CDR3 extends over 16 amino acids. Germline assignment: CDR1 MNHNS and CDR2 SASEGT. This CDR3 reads CASSAPNLSSNQPQHF. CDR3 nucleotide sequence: TGTGCCAGCAGTGCCCCCAACCTTAGTAGCAATCAGCCCCAGCATTTT.

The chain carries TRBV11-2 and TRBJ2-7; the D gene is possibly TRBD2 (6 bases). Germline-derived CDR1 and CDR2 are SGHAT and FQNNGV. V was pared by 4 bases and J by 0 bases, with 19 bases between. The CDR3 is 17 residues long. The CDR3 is CASSYGSSSAFSYEQYF. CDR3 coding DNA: TGTGCCAGCAGCTACGGATCGTCTAGCGCCTTCTCCTACGAGCAGTACTTC.

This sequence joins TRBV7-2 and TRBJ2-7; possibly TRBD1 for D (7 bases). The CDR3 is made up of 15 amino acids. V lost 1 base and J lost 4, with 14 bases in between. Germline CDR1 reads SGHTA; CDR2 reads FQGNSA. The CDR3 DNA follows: TGTGCCAGCAGCTTAGTGTCCAGGGGGGTGTACGAGCAGTACTTC. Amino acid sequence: CASSLVSRGVYEQYF. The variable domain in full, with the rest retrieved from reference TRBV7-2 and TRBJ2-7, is GAGVSQSPSNKVTEKGKDVELRCDPISGHTALYWYRQSLGQGLEFLIYFQGNSAPDKSGLPSDRFSAERTGGSVSTLTIQRTQQEDSAVYLCASSLVSRGVYEQYFGPGTRLTVT.